A selection of T cell receptor beta chains follows, all from one sample in a study of blood T cell repertoires in COVID-19. Sequencing used immunoSEQ multiplex PCR; TCRdb keeps in-frame clones, though not all of them. The sample includes 35,000 to 50,000 clones, about nine tenths of them seen just once. Sequencing was performed on peripheral blood. The receptors here all came from a woman at least 80 years old with active COVID-19. The CDR3 runs from the conserved cysteine through the conserved F or W. The D gene is left open where the match is weak. Only part of the rows carry a size: once, few, many, or a class if the clone is expanded.

j_gene,d_gene,abundance,v_gene,CDR3nt,CDR3aa
TRBJ2-2,TRBD2,few,TRBV23-1,TGCGCCCCCCGGGGGGGAACGAACACCGGGGAGCTGTTTTTT,CAPRGGTNTGELFF
TRBJ1-4,.,.,TRBV4-1,TGCGCCAGCAGCCAATCGGAGGGCCCGGCAACTAATGAAAAACTGTTTTTT,CASSQSEGPATNEKLFF
TRBJ2-3,TRBD1,once,TRBV19,TGTGCCAGTAGTATCTCGACAGGGGGCCGGGCAGATACGCAGTATTTT,CASSISTGGRADTQYF
TRBJ1-2,.,once,TRBV7-2,TGTGCCAGCAGCCCGGGGAGGGGCGCTGGCTACACCTTC,CASSPGRGAGYTF
TRBJ2-3,TRBD2,.,TRBV5-1,TGCGCCAGCAGCGCAATAGCGGGGGCCCGCACAGATACGCAGTATTTT,CASSAIAGARTDTQYF
TRBJ2-5,.,.,TRBV7-9,TGTGCCAGCAGCTTAAACCAAGGTCCGGGGAACCAAGAGACCCAGTACTTC,CASSLNQGPGNQETQYF
TRBJ2-7,.,once,TRBV29-1,TGCAGCGTTGAGGGTCAGGTCAGTAGCGAGCAGTACTTC,CSVEGQVSSEQYF
TRBJ1-1,.,once,TRBV28,TGTGCCAGCAGTTCTCCGGGACAGAACACTGAAGCTTTCTTT,CASSSPGQNTEAFF
TRBJ1-5,TRBD1,.,TRBV7-2,TGTGCCAGCAGCTCCTCAGGGGGCCAACAGCCCCAGCATTTT,CASSSSGGQQPQHF
TRBJ2-3,.,.,TRBV6-2/TRBV6-3,TGTGCCAGCAGTTACCCAGGGGATCCGCAGTATTTT,CASSYPGDPQYF
TRBJ2-3,.,.,TRBV20-1,TGCAGTGCTAGTGATATACCCACTAGCACAGATACGCAGTATTTT,CSASDIPTSTDTQYF
TRBJ2-5,TRBD2,few,TRBV11-2,TGTGCCAGCAGCTTAGGTTCATATAGCGGGGAGCATCGGACCCAGTACTTC,CASSLGSYSGEHRTQYF
TRBJ1-5,TRBD1,.,TRBV6-4,TGTGCCAGCTCACAGGGGTTCGGCAATCAGCCCCAGCATTTT,CASSQGFGNQPQHF
TRBJ1-1,.,.,TRBV6-2/TRBV6-3,TGTGCCAGCAGTATTCACGTCGGGAGCACTGAAGCTTTCTTT,CASSIHVGSTEAFF
TRBJ2-1,TRBD2,.,TRBV5-1,TGCGCCAGCAGCTTGGCCTCCGGGGGGGACAATGAGCAGTTCTTC,CASSLASGGDNEQFF
TRBJ1-6,.,.,TRBV28,TGTGCCAGCACCGCGGCGGGGTCCCATAATTCACCCCTCCACTTT,CASTAAGSHNSPLHF
TRBJ1-1,TRBD1,.,TRBV6-5,TGTGCCAGCAGTTACTCTATGACAGGGACTGAAGCTTTCTTT,CASSYSMTGTEAFF
TRBJ1-5,.,once,TRBV19,TGTGCCAGTAGTATGGGGCACCTTAGCAATCAGCCCCAGCATTTT,CASSMGHLSNQPQHF
TRBJ2-2,TRBD1,.,TRBV19,TGTGCCAGTAGTATCCTTGGGGGACAGGGGGCTCGAGCCGGGGAGCTGTTTTTT,CASSILGGQGARAGELFF
TRBJ2-3,.,.,TRBV4-3,TGCGCCAGCAGCCTGACAGTCCTCCGCACAGATACGCAGTATTTT,CASSLTVLRTDTQYF
TRBJ1-4,.,.,TRBV15,TGTGCCACCAGCAGCGTGGGGCTGGAAAAACTGTTTTTT,CATSSVGLEKLFF
TRBJ1-2,.,.,TRBV5-6,TGTGCCAGCAGCACAGGACCCACCAAGCCCTATGGCTACACCTTC,CASSTGPTKPYGYTF
TRBJ1-6,.,.,TRBV6-2/TRBV6-3,TGTGCCAGCAGTTTGGACTTCACACCCCTCCACTTT,CASSLDFTPLHF
TRBJ1-6,TRBD1,.,TRBV2,TGTGCCAGCAGCCACGGACAGGGAAGCTCACCCCTCCACTTT,CASSHGQGSSPLHF
TRBJ2-5,.,.,TRBV28,TGTGCCAGCAGTTTATGGACCACCGGGACACAAGAGACCCAGTACTTC,CASSLWTTGTQETQYF
TRBJ1-1,TRBD1,.,TRBV5-8,TGTGCCAGCAGCGCACAGGGGGCGGTAGACCCTGAAGCTTTCTTT,CASSAQGAVDPEAFF